This TCR beta chain was captured in a study of PD-L1 blockade in urothelial cancer. Time point here: peripheral blood 6 weeks after treatment start. Some clones are missing from TCRdb's copy, which holds only in-frame ones; the method was immunoSEQ multiplex PCR. The sample has more than 60,000 clones, 88% seen once. Trimming took 2 bases from V and 5 from J; bases not matched to a gene: 7. Germline assignment: CDR1 SGHTA and CDR2 FQGTGA. The CDR3 contains 16 residues. Here the sequenced sample was PBMCs, taken around atezolizumab (anti-PD-L1) treatment. This TCR was sampled from a man aged 55 to 69 with urothelial cancer. This rearrangement joins TRBV7-3 to TRBJ2-3; TRBD2 aligns across 10 bases. This CDR3 reads CASSLWERGGLDTQYF. The CDR3 DNA sequence: TGTGCCAGCAGCTTATGGGAGCGGGGGGGCCTAGATACGCAGTATTTT.